This T cell receptor beta chain was captured by sequencing in a study of blood T cell repertoires in COVID-19. The count of this clone is one. In germline, CDR1 is SGHDN, CDR2 FVKESK. The CDR3 has 14 amino acids. V gave up 4 bases and J gave up 7 bases, with 13 bases separating them. Enrollees, about 18 to 90 years old, lived in 24 US areas. Assignments of participants to cohorts depended upon their own reported clinical history. The repertoire was sequenced with immunoSEQ multiplex PCR; TCRdb's copy has only in-frame clones and lacks some. The sample has 370,000 or so clones; more than 70% are singletons.

Input material: PBMCs or T cells enriched from blood (not recorded which). This clonotype originated in a man aged 25 to 40 who had recovered from COVID-19. The chain uses TRBV14 and TRBJ2-2; no clear D. The chain's CDR3 is CASSRMVAVGELFF. In DNA form, the CDR3 reads TGTGCCAGCAGCCGTATGGTCGCGGTCGGGGAGCTGTTTTTT.